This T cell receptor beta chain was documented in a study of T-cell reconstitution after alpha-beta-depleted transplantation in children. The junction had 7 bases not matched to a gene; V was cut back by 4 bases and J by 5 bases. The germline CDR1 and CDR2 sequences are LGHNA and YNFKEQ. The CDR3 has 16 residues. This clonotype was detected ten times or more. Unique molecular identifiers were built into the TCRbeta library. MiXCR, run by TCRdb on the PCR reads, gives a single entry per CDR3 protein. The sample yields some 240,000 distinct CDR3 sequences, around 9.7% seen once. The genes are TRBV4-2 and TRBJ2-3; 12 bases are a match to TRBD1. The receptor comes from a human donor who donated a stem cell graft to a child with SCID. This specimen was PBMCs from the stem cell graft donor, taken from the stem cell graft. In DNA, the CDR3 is TGTGCCAGCAGCCGAGGGACAGGGGGCGTGGAAGATACGCAGTATTTT. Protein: CASSRGTGGVEDTQYF.